A single sample is the source of the 13 T cell receptor beta chains below, sequenced in a study of blood T cell repertoires in COVID-19. The method was immunoSEQ multiplex PCR; TCRdb's version includes in-frame clones alone and lacks a portion of them. Of about 240,000 clones listed, over 75% are singletons. What was sequenced was peripheral blood. Every receptor here comes from a man aged 30 to 39 who had recovered from COVID-19.

The CDR3 DNA sequence: TGTGCCAGCACCGGGGGGGCTTTGAACACTGAAGCTTTCTTT. This encodes CASTGGALNTEAFF. The V call is TRBV2, the J call TRBJ1-1, with a weak D call TRBD1 (6 bases). CDR3 length: 14 residues. Germline values: CDR1 SNHLY, CDR2 FYNNEI. Trimming took 7 bases from V and 0 from J, leaving 12 bases between them.

This clone was counted a few times. The V and J genes are TRBV18 and TRBJ1-1; D is ambiguous. The germline V and J ends were trimmed by 7 bases and 3 bases, with 12 bases remaining between them. Germline V CDR1 and CDR2: KGHSH, LQKENI. The CDR3 runs to 13 residues. For the CDR3, the DNA is TGTGCCAGCTACCAGTCCGCGGACACTGAAGCTTTCTTT. Protein product: CASYQSADTEAFF.

This chain uses TRBV3-1 (or the pseudogene TRBV3-2) with TRBJ1-2; 7 bases are shared with TRBD1. Germline lookup yields CDR1 LGHDT and CDR2 YNNKEL (reference sequence). V was pared by 1 base and J by 3 bases, with 20 bases of the junction left unmatched. This CDR3 has 20 residues. CDR3 sequence: CASSQVSPAGGQVDDYGYTF. For the CDR3, the DNA is TGTGCCAGCAGCCAAGTTTCCCCGGCAGGGGGGCAGGTGGATGACTATGGCTACACCTTC.

The chain employs TRBV10-3 and TRBJ2-6; D not resolved. This CDR3 has 13 amino acids. CDR1 is ENHRY, CDR2 SYGVKD, per germline. V was trimmed by 6 bases and J by 0 bases, leaving 3 bases between them. DNA for the CDR3: TGTGCCATCAGCAACTCTGGGGCCAACGTCCTGACTTTC. This encodes CAISNSGANVLTF.

CDR3 in amino acids: CASSPRQTNTEAFF. The CDR3 region has the DNA TGTGCCAGCTCACCAAGACAGACGAACACTGAAGCTTTCTTT. The chain couples TRBV18 to TRBJ1-1, with D possibly matching TRBD1 (5 bases). Trimming stripped 2 bases from V and 1 base from J, with 8 bases between. From germline, CDR1 is KGHSH and CDR2 LQKENI. The CDR3 extends over 14 amino acids.

The rearrangement joins TRBV2 to TRBJ2-1, with a tentative D call TRBD2 (7 bases). There are 14 residues in the CDR3. V gave up 8 bases and J gave up 0 bases, with 11 bases separating them. Germline CDR1 is SNHLY and CDR2 is FYNNEI. CDR3 bases: TGTGCCAGCGAGAGGGGGGGCTCCTACAATGAGCAGTTCTTC. It codes for CASERGGSYNEQFF.

This clone showed up just a few times. V is TRBV19 and J is TRBJ1-1, with D uncertain. The CDR3 runs to 16 residues. Per the germline V gene, CDR1 is LNHDA and CDR2 is SQIVND (reference sequence). V was shortened by 0 bases and J by 1 base, with 12 bases between the two germline ends. CDR3 in DNA: TGTGCCAGTAGTATAGATCTGGTGGGCTGGAACACTGAAGCTTTCTTT. It is translated as CASSIDLVGWNTEAFF.

V is TRBV6-5 and J is TRBJ2-7; D remains unclear. The CDR3 length is 13 residues. V was clipped by 7 bases and J by 1 base, with 11 bases between them. Germline lookup yields CDR1 MNHEY and CDR2 SVGAGI. The chain's CDR3 is CASIESESYEQYF. CDR3 bases: TGTGCCAGCATCGAATCAGAATCCTACGAGCAGTACTTC.

The gene calls are TRBV5-1 and TRBJ2-2; D unclear. The CDR3 runs 13 residues. The germline gives CDR1 SGHRS, CDR2 YFSETQ. V dropped 0 bases and J dropped 5 bases, with 5 bases sitting between them. The DNA of the CDR3 is TGCGCCAGCAGCTTGGGACTGACCGGGGAGCTGTTTTTT. Its protein product is CASSLGLTGELFF.

In DNA form, the CDR3 reads TGTGCCAGCAGCTTAACTTCGGTCGCGAACACCGGGGAGCTGTTTTTT. Translated: CASSLTSVANTGELFF. The chain links TRBV7-3 to TRBJ2-2; D remains unclear. The CDR3 is made up of 16 amino acids. V lost 0 bases to trimming and J lost 0 bases, with 8 bases between them. CDR1 and CDR2 (germline): SGHTA, FQGTGA. Variable domain in full (rest from reference TRBV7-3 and TRBJ2-2): GAGVSQTPSNKVTEKGKYVELRCDPISGHTALYWYRQSLGQGPEFLIYFQGTGAADDSGLPNDRFFAVRPEGSVSTLKIQRTERGDSAVYLCASSLTSVANTGELFFGEGSRLTVL.

The chain has TRBV23-1 and TRBJ2-5; maybe TRBD2 (6 bases). TRBV23-1 is filed as an ORF, its function uncertain. The CDR3 has 12 amino acids. V was trimmed by 8 bases and J by 3 bases, leaving 10 bases between them. The CDR3 bases are TGCGCCAGCCCGGAGGGAAAAGAGACCCAGTACTTC. Protein: CASPEGKETQYF.

This clone turned up a few times. The chain joins TRBV6-4 to TRBJ2-3, with 10 positions matching TRBD2. This CDR3 comprises 15 residues. J gave up 5 bases and V 8 bases, and 10 bases lay outside the gene matches. From germline, CDR1 is MRHNA and CDR2 SNTAGT. The CDR3 DNA reads as TGTGCCAGCTCCGGGACTAGCGAGATGGGAGATACGCAGTATTTT. It specifies CASSGTSEMGDTQYF.

The genes are TRBV10-3 and TRBJ2-2; 8 bases agree with TRBD1. This CDR3 is 15 amino acids long. CDR1 ENHRY and CDR2 SYGVKD come from the germline V gene. V dropped 2 bases and J dropped 3; count of bases not matched to a gene: 2. The CDR3, as DNA: TGTGCCATCAGTGAGCAGGGGGCGGACACCGGGGAGCTGTTTTTT. Translating it yields CAISEQGADTGELFF.